Below, 18 T cell receptor beta chains from the same sample are listed, as sequenced in a study of blood T cells in healthy people across ages. Next came a second PCR, run for about 7 to 11 cycles, which used a sample-barcoded 5' primer along with a J-beta primer mix. TCRdb fed the 5' RACE reads into MiXCR, producing one record per CDR3 protein. The sample holds roughly 900,000 distinct CDR3 sequences, around 28% seen once. The sequenced material came from blood. The source is an elderly woman in good health.

This clonotype showed up just once. J is TRBJ2-6 and V is TRBV10-3; 7 bases are a match to TRBD2. V shed 3 bases and J 0 bases; nucleotides not matched to a gene: 14. This CDR3 has 20 amino acids. Germline V lookup: CDR1 ENHRY, CDR2 SYGVKD. The CDR3 DNA reads as TGTGCCATCAGTGAAAGGAAGGCTAGCGGTACTTTCTCTGGGGCCAACGTCCTGACTTTC. Protein product: CAISERKASGTFSGANVLTF.

The V gene is TRBV6-1, the J gene TRBJ2-1; D uncertain. There are 12 residues in the CDR3. V lost 2 bases, J lost 7 bases, and 6 bases lay in between. Germline V lookup: CDR1 MNHNS, CDR2 SASEGT. The CDR3 spells CASSESGNEQFF. The CDR3 bases are TGTGCCAGCAGTGAAAGTGGGAATGAGCAGTTCTTC.

This clonotype was seen many times. In nucleotides, the CDR3 is TGTGCCAGCAGCCAAGATATCGTAGCGGGGGTACAAGAGACCCAGTACTTC. Encoded protein: CASSQDIVAGVQETQYF. The J gene is TRBJ2-5, the V gene TRBV4-2; TRBD2 aligns across 9 bases. Germline V gives CDR1 LGHNA, CDR2 YNFKEQ. The CDR3 loop spans 17 amino acids. The V gene end was trimmed by 0 bases and the J gene end by 2 bases; junction bases not matched to a gene: 7.

This clonotype showed up many times. The rearrangement joins TRBV7-2 to TRBJ2-7; 9 bases match TRBD2. The CDR3 extends over 15 amino acids. Germline loops: CDR1 SGHTA, CDR2 FQGNSA. V trimming: 5 bases; J trimming: 5 bases; junction bases outside the gene matches: 10. The CDR3 here is CASSPKSGGRDEQYF. CDR3 nucleotide sequence: TGTGCCAGCAGCCCGAAAAGCGGGGGGCGTGACGAGCAGTACTTC.

This clonotype was seen only a few times. J is TRBJ2-6 and V is TRBV12-3 or TRBV12-4, with D tentatively TRBD1 or TRBD2 (5 bases each). Trimming shortened V by 7 bases and J by 11 bases, and 12 bases separated the two germline ends. CDR3 length: 12 residues. The CDR3 nucleotides read TGTGCCAGCAAGGGACCTCCTGACGTCCTGACTTTC. Encoded protein: CASKGPPDVLTF.

This clonotype was detected ten times or more. DNA for the CDR3: TGTGCCAGCTGCCCCCACGGGGCTTACACAGATACGCAGTATTTT. This translates into CASCPHGAYTDTQYF. The V call is TRBV25-1, the J call TRBJ2-3; either TRBD1 or TRBD2 may fit D (5 bases each). There are 15 residues in the CDR3. Deletions cut 8 bases from V and 2 bases from J, with 17 bases between. Germline V gene data show CDR1 as MGHDK and CDR2 as SYGVNS.

The chain couples TRBV14 to TRBJ2-6; maybe TRBD2 (5 bases). Germline assignment: CDR1 SGHDN and CDR2 FVKESK. Trimming removed 5 bases from V and 1 base from J, with 18 bases in between. The CDR3 has 18 amino acids. In nucleotides, the CDR3 is TGTGCCAGCAGCGAGGACGGGGTTATTACTTCTGGGGCCAACGTCCTGACTTTC. Translating gives CASSEDGVITSGANVLTF.

CDR3 coding DNA: TGTGCCAGCAGGGAGGCTGGGCCCTCTTTGAATGAGCAGTTCTTC. This translates into CASREAGPSLNEQFF. The chain couples TRBV6-5 to TRBJ2-1; maybe TRBD2 (5 bases). Germline lookup yields CDR1 MNHEY and CDR2 SVGAGI. Trimming shortened V by 6 bases and J by 7 bases, and 19 bases separated the two germline ends. This CDR3 has 15 residues.

This clonotype was detected a few times. The chain carries TRBV6-2 or TRBV6-3 and TRBJ1-1; tentatively, D is TRBD1 (5 bases). Trimming cost V 8 bases and J 0 bases, with 13 bases left between them. From germline, CDR1 is MNHEY and CDR2 SVGEGT. The CDR3 has 14 residues. The CDR3 DNA reads as TGTGCCAGCGGAGTAGGGGCGCTGAACACTGAAGCTTTCTTT. Translating gives CASGVGALNTEAFF.

The rearrangement uses TRBV5-6 and TRBJ2-2, with 8 bases lining up with TRBD1. The germline gives CDR1 SGHDT, CDR2 YYEEEE. The CDR3 contains 15 residues. With 5 bases clipped from V and 0 bases from J, the junction kept 3 bases outside the gene matches. The CDR3 protein is CASRGTGSNTGELFF. CDR3 nucleotide sequence: TGTGCCAGCAGAGGGACAGGCTCGAACACCGGGGAGCTGTTTTTT.

This clonotype showed up just a few times. The chain couples TRBV28 to TRBJ1-2; TRBD1 might be the D (5 bases). Germline assignment: CDR1 MDHEN and CDR2 SYDVKM. This CDR3 contains 14 residues. V gave up 6 bases and J gave up 4 bases, with 15 bases separating them. The CDR3 bases are TGTGCCAGCAGGGTAACCGGGACGGTCTATGGCTACACCTTC. Translating gives CASRVTGTVYGYTF.

This clonotype was picked up a small number of times. The rearrangement uses TRBV9 and TRBJ2-3, with 12 bases lining up with TRBD2. The ends lost 5 bases at V and 12 bases at J; junction bases unmatched: 10. Germline loops: CDR1 SGDLS, CDR2 YYNGEE. The CDR3 runs to 14 residues. CDR3 nucleotide sequence: TGTGCCAGCAGAGATACACTAGCGGGGGGAAGACAGTATTTT. Its translation: CASRDTLAGGRQYF.

There are many counts of this clonotype. This chain connects TRBV12-3 or TRBV12-4 to TRBJ2-4; D uncertain. V was clipped by 1 base and J by 9 bases, with 7 bases between them. CDR3 length: 12 amino acids. CDR3 in DNA: TGTGCCAGCAGTTTAGGACAATTCATTCAGTACTTC. It is translated as CASSLGQFIQYF.

This clonotype has ten or more counts. The chain combines TRBV12-3 or TRBV12-4 with TRBJ1-2; TRBD1 might be the D (6 bases). The V and J ends lost 3 bases and 4 bases respectively, with 15 bases between them. This CDR3 comprises 15 residues. CDR3 region: CASSFAGVVGYGYTF. In DNA form, the CDR3 reads TGTGCCAGCAGTTTTGCAGGGGTCGTAGGCTATGGCTACACCTTC.

The sample holds a few counts of this clonotype. Its ends do not fully match the called genes, so a read error is possible. V and J are TRBV27 and TRBJ1-2; possible D gene TRBD1, 5 bases. The CDR3 sequence is 11 residues long. The germline gives CDR1 MNHEY, CDR2 SMNVEV (reference sequence). As DNA, the CDR3 is TGCATAAATCGGGGACCTGGTGGCTACACCTTC. Translation: CINRGPGGYTF.

The V and J genes are TRBV30 and TRBJ1-4, with 7 positions matching TRBD1. The CDR3 length is 13 residues. CDR1 is GTSNPN and CDR2 is SVGIG in the germline V gene (reference sequence). The V and J ends lost 3 bases and 7 bases, in that order; junction bases with no gene match: 5. This chain's CDR3 is CAWRQGKGEKLFF. The CDR3 DNA reads TGTGCCTGGAGACAGGGGAAGGGTGAAAAACTGTTTTTT.

In the case of this clonotype: A much larger clone is a single base away; this may be a read error. This chain uses TRBV6-2 or TRBV6-3 with TRBJ2-3, with D perhaps TRBD1 (6 bases). Germline V lookup: CDR1 MNHEY, CDR2 SVGEGT. V was pared by 6 bases and J by 5 bases, with 15 bases between. The CDR3 totals 14 residues. CDR3 protein: CASRSGADGDTQYF. In DNA form, the CDR3 reads TGTGCCAGCAGGTCAGGGGCGGATGGAGATACGCAGTATTTT.

Concerning this clonotype itself: Mismatch with germline at one junction end may stem from a read error. J is TRBJ2-1 and V is TRBV25-1; 8 nucleotides align to TRBD1. CDR1 and CDR2 from the germline V gene are MGHDK and SYGVNS. The CDR3 is made up of 14 amino acids. CDR3 region: CAGSGDRRAYEQFF. The CDR3 bases are TGTGCCGGCAGTGGGGACAGGCGGGCCTACGAGCAGTTCTTC.